This record looks at one T cell receptor beta chain sequence and its context. Its antigen is not known. Each donor's status was that of a healthy bone marrow donor. Both 60 Vbeta primers and 13 Jbeta primers went into the PCR. Assay used: immunoSEQ multiplex PCR; TCRdb lists only in-frame clones, some missing. This table holds about 130,000 clones. The sample is drawn from a study of cytomegalovirus exposure and HLA in healthy donors. Study context: Earlier work reported 117 million unique TCR beta sequences from about 180 million T cells. When about 400 donors were genotyped, around 77% of them were found to fall in the Caucasian-associated ancestry cluster. Study findings and constraints: Donor immune exposure was known only as CMV serostatus.

Sequenced material: PBMCs. The clonotype originates from a woman aged 40 to 50 in good health and CMV-seropositive.

The CDR3 bases are TGTGCCAGCACCCAAAACGCGAGGATGAACACTGAAGCTTTCTTT. It specifies CASTQNARMNTEAFF. The chain employs TRBV6-6 and TRBJ1-1; D not resolved. The germline V and J ends were trimmed by 7 bases and 0 bases, with 15 bases remaining between them. Germline CDR1 is MNHNY and CDR2 is SVGAGI (reference sequence). The CDR3 has 15 amino acids.